A single sample gave rise to the 22 T cell receptor beta chains below, sequenced in a study of control samples from healthy donors and cancer patients. Some clones are missing from TCRdb's copy, which holds only in-frame ones; the method was immunoSEQ multiplex PCR. The table has some 100,000 clones, just over 90% seen once; the top ten hold roughly 8%. Sequences were obtained from blood. The receptors shown here come from a man aged 18-30 years in good health.

The chain combines TRBV7-9 with TRBJ1-2, with D possibly matching TRBD1 (6 bases). Germline CDR1 reads SEHNR; CDR2 reads FQNEAQ (reference sequence). The germline V and J ends were trimmed by 2 bases and 5 bases, with 12 bases remaining between them. This CDR3 is 14 amino acids long. This chain's CDR3 is CASSLPNTGYGYTF. The CDR3 coding sequence is TGTGCCAGCAGCTTACCTAACACAGGGTATGGCTACACCTTC.

CDR3 DNA: TGTGCCAGTAGTATAGGAGGAGGGCTAGCCAAAAACATTCAGTACTTC. It is translated as CASSIGGGLAKNIQYF. The chain carries TRBV19 and TRBJ2-4; D perhaps matches TRBD2 (6 bases). The germline CDR1 and CDR2 sequences are LNHDA and SQIVND (reference sequence). The ends were cut back, 1 base at V and 0 bases at J, with 10 bases in the middle. The CDR3 sequence is 16 residues long. The full variable domain, completed using reference TRBV19 and TRBJ2-4, is DGGITQSPKYLFRKEGQNVTLSCEQNLNHDAMYWYRQDPGQGLRLIYYSQIVNDFQKGDIAEGYSVSREKKESFPLTVTSAQKNPTAFYLCASSIGGGLAKNIQYFGAGTRLSVL.

In its sample, this clone was seen once. V gene TRBV5-1 combines with J gene TRBJ1-3; 7 bases fit TRBD1. V lost 7 bases and J lost 1; bases outside the gene matches: 14. The CDR3 sequence is 17 residues long. CDR1 SGHRS and CDR2 YFSETQ come from the germline V gene. For the CDR3, the DNA is TGCGCCAGCGGAACTGGGGAGGGGGCTTGGTCTGGAAACACCATATATTTT. It is translated as CASGTGEGAWSGNTIYF.

The V gene is TRBV2, the J gene TRBJ2-7, with 7 bases lining up with TRBD1. The trim removed 6 bases at V and 7 bases at J, leaving 15 bases unmatched. This CDR3 has 15 amino acids. Germline V gene sequence: CDR1 SNHLY, CDR2 FYNNEI. The CDR3 spells CASRDQGVHSREQYF. The CDR3 region has the DNA TGTGCCAGCAGGGACCAGGGGGTCCACAGTAGGGAGCAGTACTTC.

The V call is TRBV3-1 (or the pseudogene TRBV3-2), the J call TRBJ2-7; D is possibly TRBD1 (6 bases). Germline assignment: CDR1 LGHDT and CDR2 YNNKEL (reference sequence). V was shortened by 3 bases and J by 0 bases, with 9 bases between the two germline ends. CDR3 size: 14 residues. The chain's CDR3 is CASSQVGASYEQYF. CDR3 in DNA: TGTGCCAGCAGCCAGGTGGGGGCCTCCTACGAGCAGTACTTC.

This chain connects TRBV6-5 to TRBJ1-1, with 9 positions matching TRBD1. After removal of 6 bases from V and 6 bases from J, the junction contained 11 bases not matched to a gene. Germline V CDR1 and CDR2: MNHEY, SVGAGI. The CDR3 covers 15 residues. CDR3 amino acids: CASRRGTGMFAEAFF. The CDR3 coding sequence is TGTGCCAGCAGGAGGGGGACAGGGATGTTTGCTGAAGCTTTCTTT.

The CDR3 is CAISEGQRKSPLHF. Written as DNA, the CDR3 is TGTGCCATCAGTGAGGGACAGAGGAAATCACCCCTCCACTTT. The rearrangement uses TRBV10-3 and TRBJ1-6, with a tentative D call TRBD1 (6 bases). The CDR3 is 14 residues long. V lost 2 bases, J lost 10 bases, and 12 bases lay in between. Germline V gene lookup returns CDR1 ENHRY and CDR2 SYGVKD.

The chain uses TRBV6-5 and TRBJ1-1, with TRBD1 as a possible D gene (5 bases). Trimming stripped 5 bases from V and 11 bases from J, with 18 bases between. CDR1 and CDR2 from the germline V gene are MNHEY and SVGAGI. The CDR3 has 13 residues. Here the CDR3 reads CASSTTMGRAAFF. The CDR3 bases are TGTGCCAGCAGTACTACGATGGGACGTGCGGCTTTCTTT.

The chain joins TRBV27 to TRBJ2-1, with a tentative D call TRBD2 (6 bases). CDR1 MNHEY and CDR2 SMNVEV come from the germline V gene (reference sequence). The V end lost 0 bases, the J end lost 6 bases, and 9 bases lay between the germline ends. This CDR3 is built from 14 residues. The CDR3 nucleotides are TGTGCCAGCAGTTTATCGGCGGGAATCAATGAGCAGTTCTTC. Protein sequence: CASSLSAGINEQFF.

This clone was detected only a few times. J is TRBJ1-1 and V is TRBV6-4; no clear D gene. The germline V and J ends were trimmed by 5 bases and 1 base, with 8 bases remaining between them. CDR3 length equals 13 residues. Germline V gene data show CDR1 as MRHNA and CDR2 as SNTAGT. The CDR3 nucleotides are TGTGCCAGCAGTAGCAAGAGGAACACTGAAGCTTTCTTT. Amino acids: CASSSKRNTEAFF.

The V call is TRBV25-1, the J call TRBJ2-7; 15 nucleotides agree with TRBD2. Losses at the gene ends were 5 bases for V and 3 bases for J; bases not matched to a gene: 8. This CDR3 is 17 amino acids long. In germline, CDR1 is MGHDK, CDR2 SYGVNS. CDR3 nucleotide sequence: TGTGCCAGCAGTCAGACCCCGGGACTAGCGGGAGGCTACGAGCAGTACTTC. It codes for CASSQTPGLAGGYEQYF.

This clone was picked up one time. This chain connects TRBV2 to TRBJ1-2, with a possible D match to TRBD1 (5 bases). Germline-derived CDR1 and CDR2 are SNHLY and FYNNEI. Trimming took off 9 bases at V and 0 bases at J, with 11 bases between the two ends. The CDR3 contains 13 residues. CDR3 residues: CARQTEANYGYTF. CDR3 sequence (DNA): TGTGCCAGGCAGACAGAAGCTAACTATGGCTACACCTTC.

V is TRBV6-2 or TRBV6-3 and J is TRBJ2-1; D not resolved. Germline assignment: CDR1 MNHEY and CDR2 SVGEGT. This CDR3 contains 13 residues. The germline V and J ends were trimmed by 6 bases and 6 bases, with 12 bases remaining between them. The CDR3 bases are TGTGCCAGCAGCCCCCAACCGGTCAATGAGCAGTTCTTC. Protein sequence: CASSPQPVNEQFF.

This clone appeared once. This chain links TRBV19 with TRBJ1-1, with D tentatively TRBD1 (6 bases). Germline V gene data show CDR1 as LNHDA and CDR2 as SQIVND (reference sequence). V lost 10 bases and J lost 7, with 13 bases in between. This CDR3 is 11 amino acids long. CDR3 sequence reads: CATFGQSEAFF. The CDR3 nucleotides are TGTGCCACCTTTGGACAGAGTGAAGCTTTCTTT.

The rearrangement joins TRBV7-8 to TRBJ2-5, with D tentatively TRBD1 or TRBD2 (6 bases each). The V gene's germline CDR1 is SGHVS and CDR2 FQNEAQ. The CDR3 has 12 residues. Trimming removed 5 bases at V and 5 bases at J, with 9 bases between. CDR3 coding DNA: TGTGCCAGCAGCCGGGGGCCGGAGACCCAGTACTTC. This encodes CASSRGPETQYF.

The count of this clone is one. The chain links TRBV6-5 to TRBJ1-1, with a tentative D call TRBD1 (6 bases). Per germline, CDR1 MNHEY and CDR2 SVGAGI. The CDR3 runs 12 residues. The V and J ends lost 7 bases and 10 bases respectively, with 16 bases between them. DNA of the CDR3: TGTGCCAGCACGCTCGGACAAGGGGGAGCTTTCTTT. As protein: CASTLGQGGAFF.

The chain employs TRBV6-4 and TRBJ2-2, with 10 bases that match TRBD2. The CDR3 runs to 15 residues. V dropped 5 bases and J dropped 4; count of bases not matched to a gene: 4. Germline CDR1 and CDR2: MRHNA and SNTAGT. CDR3 sequence reads: CASSQGLASTGELFF. The CDR3 nucleotides are TGTGCCAGCAGTCAGGGACTAGCGTCCACCGGGGAGCTGTTTTTT.

This clone occurred once. This rearrangement joins TRBV2 to TRBJ2-2, with unresolved D. The CDR3 runs 15 residues. The germline V gene encodes CDR1 SNHLY and CDR2 FYNNEI. Trimming took off 4 bases at V and 1 base at J, with 10 bases between the two ends. This chain's CDR3 is CASSAGIGNTGELFF. As DNA, the CDR3 is TGTGCCAGCAGTGCGGGCATCGGGAACACCGGGGAGCTGTTTTTT.

CDR3 bases: TGTGCCAGCAGCGCTGGGACAGGCCGCTCCTACAATGAGCAGTTCTTC. It translates to CASSAGTGRSYNEQFF. The gene calls are TRBV5-4 and TRBJ2-1; 8 bases fit TRBD1. Germline V gene sequence: CDR1 SGHNT, CDR2 YYREEE (reference sequence). V was pared by 4 bases and J by 0 bases, with 6 bases of the junction left unmatched. The CDR3 length is 16 residues.

V is TRBV10-3 and J is TRBJ2-7; 8 bases fit TRBD2. The CDR3 sequence is 13 residues long. Germline values: CDR1 ENHRY, CDR2 SYGVKD. Losses at the gene ends were 2 bases for V and 4 bases for J; bases not matched to a gene: 1. CDR3 loop: CAISESGSYEQYF. The CDR3 DNA sequence: TGTGCCATCAGTGAGAGCGGGAGTTACGAGCAGTACTTC.

The chain employs TRBV24-1 and TRBJ2-1; 11 bases agree with TRBD1. Germline V gene lookup returns CDR1 KGHDR and CDR2 SFDVKD. V lost 3 bases to trimming and J lost 7 bases; unmatched junction nucleotides: 7. This CDR3 spans 16 amino acids. This chain's CDR3 is CATSDAGTGGGNEQFF. In DNA, the CDR3 is TGTGCCACCAGTGATGCCGGGACAGGGGGTGGAAATGAGCAGTTCTTC.

The chain recombines TRBV16 with TRBJ1-5; the D is unclear. The CDR3 runs 13 residues. The V end lost 3 bases, the J end lost 6 bases, and 9 bases lay between the germline ends. Germline assignment: CDR1 KGHSY and CDR2 FQNENV. CDR3 bases: TGTGCCAGCAGCCAGTCCCAGAGTCAGCCCCAGCATTTT. Its protein product is CASSQSQSQPQHF.